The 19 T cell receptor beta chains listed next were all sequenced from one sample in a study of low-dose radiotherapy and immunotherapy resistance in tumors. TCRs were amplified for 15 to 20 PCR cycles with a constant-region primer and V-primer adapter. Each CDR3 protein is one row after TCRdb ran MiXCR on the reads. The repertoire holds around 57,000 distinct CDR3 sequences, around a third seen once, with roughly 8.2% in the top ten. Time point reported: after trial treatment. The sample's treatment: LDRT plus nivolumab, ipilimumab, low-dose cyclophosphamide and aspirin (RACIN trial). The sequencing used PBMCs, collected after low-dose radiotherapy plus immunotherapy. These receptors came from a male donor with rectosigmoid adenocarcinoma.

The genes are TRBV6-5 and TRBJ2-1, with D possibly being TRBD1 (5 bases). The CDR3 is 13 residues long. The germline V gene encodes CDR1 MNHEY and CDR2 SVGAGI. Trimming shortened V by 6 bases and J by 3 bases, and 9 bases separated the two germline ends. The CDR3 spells CASRRGNYNEQFF. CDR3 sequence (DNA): TGTGCCAGCAGAAGGGGCAACTACAATGAGCAGTTCTTC.

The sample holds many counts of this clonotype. DNA of the CDR3: TGTGCCAGCAGCTTAAGGTCCCCCTCAGCGGCGGGGTCCTCCTACAATGAGCAGTTCTTC. The encoded protein is CASSLRSPSAAGSSYNEQFF. The J gene is TRBJ2-1, the V gene TRBV11-2, with a possible D match to TRBD2 (6 bases). The CDR3 runs to 20 residues. V lost 2 bases to trimming and J lost 0 bases, with 23 bases between them. CDR1 and CDR2 from the germline V gene are SGHAT and FQNNGV.

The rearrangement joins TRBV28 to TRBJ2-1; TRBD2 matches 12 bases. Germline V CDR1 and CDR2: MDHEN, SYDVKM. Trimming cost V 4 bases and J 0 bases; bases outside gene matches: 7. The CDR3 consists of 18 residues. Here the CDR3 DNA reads TGTGCCAGCAGTTCCCCTAGCGGGGGGGTGAGCTCCTACAATGAGCAGTTCTTC. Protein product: CASSSPSGGVSSYNEQFF.

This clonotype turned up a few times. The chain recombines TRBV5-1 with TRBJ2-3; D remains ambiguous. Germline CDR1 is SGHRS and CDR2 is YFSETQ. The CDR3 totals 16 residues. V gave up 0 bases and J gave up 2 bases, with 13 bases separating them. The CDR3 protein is CASSLEGPRATDTQYF. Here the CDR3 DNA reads TGCGCCAGCAGCTTGGAAGGGCCAAGAGCCACAGATACGCAGTATTTT.

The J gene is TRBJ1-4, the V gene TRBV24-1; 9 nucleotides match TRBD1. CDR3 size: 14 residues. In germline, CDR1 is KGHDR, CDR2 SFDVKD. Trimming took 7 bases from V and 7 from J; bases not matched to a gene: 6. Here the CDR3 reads CATSRTGEGEKLFF. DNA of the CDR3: TGTGCCACCAGCAGGACAGGGGAAGGTGAAAAACTGTTTTTT.

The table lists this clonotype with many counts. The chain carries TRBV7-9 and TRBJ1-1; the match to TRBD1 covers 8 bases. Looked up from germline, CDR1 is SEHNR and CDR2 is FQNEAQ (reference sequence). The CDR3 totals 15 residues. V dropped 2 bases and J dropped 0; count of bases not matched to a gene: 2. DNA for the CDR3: TGTGCCAGCAGCTTAACAGGGGGAGTGAACACTGAAGCTTTCTTT. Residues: CASSLTGGVNTEAFF.

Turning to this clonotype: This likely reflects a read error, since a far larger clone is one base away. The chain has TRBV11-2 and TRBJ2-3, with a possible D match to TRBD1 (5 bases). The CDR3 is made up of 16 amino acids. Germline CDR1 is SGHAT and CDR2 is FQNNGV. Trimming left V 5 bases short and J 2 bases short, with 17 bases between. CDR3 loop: CASSLGGRGTTDTQYF. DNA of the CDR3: TGTGCCAGCAGCCTAGGCGGAAGGGGAACCACAGATACGCAGTATTTT.

For the CDR3, the DNA is TGTGCCAGCAGTTTTAGCGGACAAACCTATGGCTACACCTTC. It specifies CASSFSGQTYGYTF. J is TRBJ1-2 and V is TRBV28, with D possibly TRBD1 on 5 matching bases. Germline V gene sequence: CDR1 MDHEN, CDR2 SYDVKM. The length of the CDR3 is 14 residues. Trimming took 3 bases from V and 4 from J, leaving 12 bases between them.

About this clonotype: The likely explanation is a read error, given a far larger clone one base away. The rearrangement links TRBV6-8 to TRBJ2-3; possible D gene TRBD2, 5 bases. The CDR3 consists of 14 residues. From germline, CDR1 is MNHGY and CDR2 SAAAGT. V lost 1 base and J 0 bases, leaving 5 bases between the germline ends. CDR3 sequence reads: CASSYWTSTDTQYF. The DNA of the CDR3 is TGTGCCAGCAGTTACTGGACTAGCACAGATACGCAGTATTTT.

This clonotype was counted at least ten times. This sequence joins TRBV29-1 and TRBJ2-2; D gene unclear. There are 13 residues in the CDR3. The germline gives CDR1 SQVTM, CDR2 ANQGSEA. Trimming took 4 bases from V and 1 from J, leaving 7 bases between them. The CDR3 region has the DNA TGCAGCGTTGTAAAAGAGAACACCGGGGAGCTGTTTTTT. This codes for CSVVKENTGELFF.

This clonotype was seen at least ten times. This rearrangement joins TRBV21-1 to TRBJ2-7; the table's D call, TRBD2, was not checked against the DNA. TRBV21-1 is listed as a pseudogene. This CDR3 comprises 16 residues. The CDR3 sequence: CASSKNKYRAFYEQYF. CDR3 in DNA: TGTGCCAGCAGCAAAAATAAGTATCGGGCCTTCTACGAGCAGTACTTC.

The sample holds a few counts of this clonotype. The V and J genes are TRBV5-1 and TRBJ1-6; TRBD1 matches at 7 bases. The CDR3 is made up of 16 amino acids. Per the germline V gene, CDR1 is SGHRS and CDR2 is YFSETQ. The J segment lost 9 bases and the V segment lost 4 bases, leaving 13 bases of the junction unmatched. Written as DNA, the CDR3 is TGCGCCAGCAGCCCAAGTCAGGGGGGTTCAAGTTCACCCCTCCACTTT. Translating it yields CASSPSQGGSSSPLHF. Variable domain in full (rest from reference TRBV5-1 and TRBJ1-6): KAGVTQTPRYLIKTRGQQVTLSCSPISGHRSVSWYQQTPGQGLQFLFEYFSETQRNKGNFPGRFSGRQFSNSRSEMNVSTLELGDSALYLCASSPSQGGSSSPLHFGNGTRLTVT.

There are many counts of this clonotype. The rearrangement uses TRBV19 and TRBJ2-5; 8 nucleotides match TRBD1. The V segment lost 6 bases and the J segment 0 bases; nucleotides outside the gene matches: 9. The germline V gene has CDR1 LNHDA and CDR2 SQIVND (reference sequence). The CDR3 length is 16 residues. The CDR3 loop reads CASSSQGALYQETQYF. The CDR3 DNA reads TGTGCCAGTAGCTCGCAGGGGGCCCTGTACCAAGAGACCCAGTACTTC.

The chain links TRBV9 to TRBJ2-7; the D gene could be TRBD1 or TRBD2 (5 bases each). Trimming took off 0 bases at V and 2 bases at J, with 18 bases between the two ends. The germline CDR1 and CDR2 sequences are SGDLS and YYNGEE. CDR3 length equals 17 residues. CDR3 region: CASSVGGQGRRPYEQYF. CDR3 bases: TGTGCCAGCAGCGTAGGGGGTCAGGGACGGCGGCCCTACGAGCAGTACTTC.

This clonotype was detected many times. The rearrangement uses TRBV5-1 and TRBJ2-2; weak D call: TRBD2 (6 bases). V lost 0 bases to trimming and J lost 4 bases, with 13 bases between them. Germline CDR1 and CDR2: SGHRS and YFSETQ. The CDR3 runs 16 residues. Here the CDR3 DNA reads TGCGCCAGCAGCTTGGGAGGACCCGGGAGCACCGGGGAGCTGTTTTTT. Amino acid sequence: CASSLGGPGSTGELFF.

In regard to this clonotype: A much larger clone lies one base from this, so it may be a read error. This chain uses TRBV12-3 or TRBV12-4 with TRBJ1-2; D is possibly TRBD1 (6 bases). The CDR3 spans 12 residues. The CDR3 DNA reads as TGTACCAGCAGTTTAGGGGGCTATGGCTACACCTTC. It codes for CTSSLGGYGYTF.

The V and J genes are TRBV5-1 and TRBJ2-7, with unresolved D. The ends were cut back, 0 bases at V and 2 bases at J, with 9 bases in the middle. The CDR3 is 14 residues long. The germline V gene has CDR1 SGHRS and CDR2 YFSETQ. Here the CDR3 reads CASSLATVAYEQYF. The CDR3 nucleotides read TGCGCCAGCAGCTTGGCTACTGTGGCCTACGAGCAGTACTTC.

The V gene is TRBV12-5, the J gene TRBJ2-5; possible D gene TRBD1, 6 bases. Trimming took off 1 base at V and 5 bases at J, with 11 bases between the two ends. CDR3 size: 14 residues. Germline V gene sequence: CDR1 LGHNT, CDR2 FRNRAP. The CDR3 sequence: CASGLASGAETQYF. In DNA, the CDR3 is TGTGCTAGTGGTTTGGCTTCAGGGGCGGAGACCCAGTACTTC. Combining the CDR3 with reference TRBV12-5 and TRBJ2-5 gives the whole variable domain DARVTQTPRHKVTEMGQEVTMRCQPILGHNTVFWYRQTMMQGLELLAYFRNRAPLDDSGMPKDRFSAEMPDATLATLKIQPSEPRDSAVYFCASGLASGAETQYFGPGTRLLVL.

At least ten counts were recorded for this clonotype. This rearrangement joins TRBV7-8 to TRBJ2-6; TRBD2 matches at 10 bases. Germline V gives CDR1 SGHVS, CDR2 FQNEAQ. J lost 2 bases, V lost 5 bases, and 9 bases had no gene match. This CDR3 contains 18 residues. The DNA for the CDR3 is TGTGCCAGCAGCAGGCGGACTAGCGGTTCGACTGGGGCCAACGTCCTGACTTTC. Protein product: CASSRRTSGSTGANVLTF.